A single TCR beta chain is shown here with its context. Its antigen remains unknown. The TCR beta CDR3 region was amplified by multiplex PCR employing 32 V and 13 J primers. TCRdb called the multiplex PCR reads again in MiXCR, with one record for every CDR3 protein. The repertoire consists of over 3,500 distinct CDR3 sequences, with about 22% occurring once and the leading ten covering roughly 8.3%. The data stem from a study of immune heterogeneity within non-small cell lung tumors. Study-wide context: The composition of the tumors was a handful of squamous cell carcinomas, 10 non-squamous carcinomas and 1 not otherwise specified.

Study results and limitations: Multiple tumor sites within a patient showed recurrence of identical dominant CDR3 beta clonotypes; site-unique high-frequency clones were present as well.

Bulk tumor genomic DNA, roughly 540 ng per sample, was the template. Surgical sampling yielded several biopsies per primary tumor (spaced far apart). Before undergoing curative surgery, patients had newly diagnosed non-small cell lung cancer that was untreated. The donors had newly diagnosed non-small cell lung cancer and underwent surgery intended to cure it. Trimming cost V 0 bases and J 19 bases, with 22 bases left between them. The CDR3 runs to 15 residues. Looked up from germline, CDR1 is SGHTA and CDR2 is FQGTGA. Sample: lung tumor tissue. The sequence derives from a man between 65 and 85 years old with non-small cell lung cancer. V usage is TRBV7-3 and J usage is TRBJ1-6, with D possibly matching TRBD1 (5 bases). The CDR3 DNA reads as TGTGCCAGCAGCTTAACTGGGGGGTATGGTTCACCCCCTCACTTT. Translating gives CASSLTGGYGSPPHF.